Included here is one TCR beta chain sequence, with context. This sample stems from a study of identical twins. TCRdb used MiXCR to reprocess the 5' RACE reads, holding one entry per CDR3 protein. The sample holds nearly 900,000 distinct CDR3 sequences, roughly an eighth seen once. The V gene lost 0 bases and the J gene lost 4 bases, with 8 bases spanning the gap. This CDR3 is built from 14 residues. Germline V lookup: CDR1 SGHKS, CDR2 YYEKEE (reference sequence). This same sample was also part of a study on yellow fever vaccine responses in identical twins.

The clonotype was recovered from a woman under 30 in good health. Input material: PBMCs. The rearrangement links TRBV5-5 to TRBJ1-5; D unresolved. In DNA, the CDR3 is TGTGCCAGCAGCTTGGGGCCAGAAAATCAGCCCCAGCATTTT. As protein: CASSLGPENQPQHF.